The T cell receptor beta chain under discussion was sequenced for a study of blood T cell repertoires in COVID-19 (dated by TCRdb to 2018 to 2021). Regarding the study in general: Collaborator samples came from the United States, Italy and Spain and covered acute and convalescent phases of COVID-19. Where available, HLA class I and class II types were obtained from metadata supplied by the sample provider rather than from assay-based typing. A de-identified subject ID, COVID-19 status, age in years and sex were almost always included in the sample metadata. The dataset comprised deeply sampled blood TCRbeta repertoires from subjects exposed to, actively infected with, or recovered from COVID-19. The samples were drawn from the first 160 participants of the ongoing ImmuneRACE study and from some 1,300 subjects provided by 6 global collaborators. The repertoires were released in a freely available public database intended as a resource for research on the immune response to SARS-CoV-2. The material from the prospective study consisted of cDNA or gDNA derived from T cells, B-cell-depleted T cells, or PBMCs.

Participants in the prospective study were aged 18 to 89 years, lived in about two dozen United States geographic areas, and enrolled through a virtual design. In the prospective study, cohorts were assigned on the basis of participant-reported clinical history obtained from a screening survey and a study questionnaire. For ImmuneRACE Cohort 3, a participant was defined as recovered based on two consecutive negative NP/OP PCR tests, clearance by a healthcare professional, or resolution of symptoms. Each participant in the prospective study had whole blood, serum and a nasopharyngeal or oropharyngeal swab collected by mobile phlebotomists. Participants in the prospective study had the option to provide additional blood draws and questionnaires over a roughly 2-month period. Before DNA extraction, blood samples from the prospective study were shipped at room temperature or frozen. As for this clone: Its antigen remains undetermined. It has no much larger one-base neighbor in the sample; base qualities were not kept.

Overall study results and their limits: The amount of clinical and demographic metadata varied by source and participant and was provided uncurated.

The immunoSEQ Assay, a bias-controlled multiplex PCR, was used to amplify TCRbeta CDR3 regions from genomic DNA. In the authors' own workflow: Nucleated cell counts per sample were estimated from amplification of reference gene primers within the assay. To quantify the absolute abundance of each unique TCRbeta CDR3 rearrangement, sequence reads were collapsed and filtered. For each sample, productive Simpson clonality was calculated as the square root of Simpson's diversity index across productive rearrangements. TCRdb took over this immuneACCESS table, retaining in-frame rearrangements with V and J assigned. Such tables are incomplete; in checked studies, under half of the missing clones stem from an unresolved V gene, and the remainder is unexplained. The DNA gave D and trimming, while V, J and clone size come from that table. Within this sample are around 300,000 clones, with roughly 89% of them counted one time only. Jointly, the top ten make up roughly 6.3% of the sample.

V and J lose 5 bases and 0 bases, and a span of 17 bases separates them. From a lookup of the germline V gene (reference sequence), CDR1 and CDR2 are LNHDA and SQIVND. From its cysteine to its phenylalanine, the CDR3 spans 17 amino acids. Just CDR3 DNA is preserved here, 51 bases in frame from base 1. The rearrangement joined TRBV19 to TRBJ1-3, and TRBD1 may be the D gene, going by 5 matching bases. The receptor was derived from a woman aged 40 to 49 who had recovered from COVID-19. The sequencing sample was made of PBMCs or T cells enriched from blood (not recorded which). The sequenced DNA: TGTGCCAGTAGTTCTAAATGGGGCCGTGTCTCTGGAAACACCATATATTTT. Its protein reads: CASSSKWGRVSGNTIYF.